These T cell receptor beta chains were read from a single sample in a study of blood T cell repertoires in COVID-19. The data were produced by immunoSEQ multiplex PCR, yet TCRdb's version contains in-frame clones alone and is incomplete. The sample lists about 230,000 clones, 70% to 85% occurring once. The sequenced sample was peripheral blood. The origin of the receptors is a woman aged 40 to 50 who had recovered from COVID-19. Each CDR3 is given with its conserved first and last residue. D genes are given only for firm matches. Part of the rows lack a size; the others show once, few, many or a class for expanded clones.

v_call,j_call,d_call,clone_size,cdr3_aa,cdr3_nt
TRBV7-9,TRBJ2-1,-,-,CASHTGNSYNEQFF,TGTGCCAGCCACACAGGGAACTCCTACAATGAGCAGTTCTTC
TRBV2,TRBJ1-1,-,-,CASSEARHTEAFF,TGTGCCAGCAGTGAAGCTCGTCACACTGAAGCTTTCTTT
TRBV6-5,TRBJ2-7,TRBD1,-,CASSRDREYEQYF,TGTGCCAGTTCCCGGGACAGGGAGTACGAGCAGTACTTC
TRBV6-1,TRBJ1-1,TRBD1,few,CASSEGVRRTGYTEAFF,TGTGCCAGCAGTGAAGGGGTGAGGAGGACAGGGTACACTGAAGCTTTCTTT
TRBV3-1/TRBV3-2,TRBJ2-7,-,-,CASSHSSYEQYF,TGTGCCAGCAGCCATTCGTCCTACGAGCAGTACTTC
TRBV19,TRBJ2-5,-,-,CASSIPGEETQYF,TGTGCCAGTAGTATCCCCGGGGAAGAGACCCAGTACTTC
TRBV9,TRBJ2-3,TRBD2,-,CASSVVGGGATDTQYF,TGTGCCAGCAGCGTAGTTGGCGGGGGGGCCACAGATACGCAGTATTTT
TRBV12-3/TRBV12-4,TRBJ1-5,-,-,CASSSVDGEPQHF,TGTGCCAGCAGTTCAGTAGACGGGGAGCCCCAGCATTTT
TRBV10-2,TRBJ2-7,TRBD1,once,CASSRQGDLSEQYF,TGCGCCAGCTCTAGACAGGGGGATCTCTCTGAGCAGTACTTC
TRBV5-1,TRBJ1-2,-,-,CASTIAGGSGYGYTF,TGCGCCAGCACCATAGCGGGAGGATCAGGATATGGCTACACCTTC
TRBV28,TRBJ1-4,TRBD1,-,CASSAPGQGIEKLFF,TGTGCCAGCAGTGCTCCGGGACAGGGGATTGAAAAACTGTTTTTT
TRBV4-3,TRBJ1-2,-,-,CASSQDLSGQLTF,TGCGCCAGCAGCCAAGATCTCTCAGGGCAGTTGACCTTC
TRBV11-2,TRBJ2-7,-,-,CASSFLLSSYEQYF,TGTGCCAGCAGCTTTCTTCTGAGCTCCTACGAGCAGTACTTC
TRBV7-8,TRBJ2-3,-,-,CASSQIASATTDTQYF,TGTGCCAGCAGCCAGATAGCTAGCGCCACCACAGATACGCAGTATTTT
TRBV12-3/TRBV12-4,TRBJ1-4,-,-,CASSLQINEKLFF,TGTGCCAGCAGTTTGCAGATTAATGAAAAACTGTTTTTT
TRBV3-1/TRBV3-2,TRBJ2-5,-,-,CASSESETQYF,TGTGCCAGCAGCGAGTCGGAGACCCAGTACTTC
TRBV7-2,TRBJ1-1,-,-,CASSYDRMNTEAFF,TGTGCCAGCAGCTACGACAGAATGAACACTGAAGCTTTCTTT
TRBV5-1,TRBJ1-3,TRBD1,once,CASSRGQPSVDTIYF,TGCGCCAGCAGCCGGGGACAGCCCTCGGTGGACACCATATATTTT
TRBV18,TRBJ2-7,TRBD1,-,CASSRDRVNEQYF,TGTGCCAGCTCAAGGGACAGGGTGAACGAGCAGTACTTC
TRBV10-3,TRBJ2-1,TRBD2,-,CAIRGTSGVFSYNEQFF,TGTGCCATCAGGGGGACTAGCGGGGTCTTCTCCTACAATGAGCAGTTCTTC
TRBV28,TRBJ1-2,-,-,CASSLPGGLTNYGYTF,TGTGCCAGCAGTTTACCTGGGGGACTGACTAACTATGGCTACACCTTC
TRBV4-1,TRBJ1-2,TRBD1,-,CASSRGQGKDSNYGYTF,TGCGCCAGCAGCCGAGGACAGGGTAAAGATTCTAACTATGGCTACACCTTC
TRBV25-1,TRBJ1-5,-,-,CASSESRGLQPQHF,TGTGCCAGCAGTGAATCTCGGGGTCTGCAGCCCCAGCATTTT
TRBV19,TRBJ2-5,-,once,CASSTTTGQETQYF,TGTGCCAGTAGTACGACGACAGGACAAGAGACCCAGTACTTC
TRBV7-2,TRBJ2-7,-,-,CASSRQEGSYEQYF,TGTGCCAGCAGCCGGCAGGAGGGGTCCTACGAGCAGTACTTC
TRBV6-5,TRBJ2-7,-,few,CASSYSAVYEQYF,TGTGCCAGCAGTTACTCGGCAGTCTACGAGCAGTACTTC
TRBV5-1,TRBJ2-3,TRBD2,once,CASSRPSGITDTQYF,TGCGCCAGCAGCCGTCCTAGCGGGATCACAGATACGCAGTATTTT
TRBV3-1/TRBV3-2,TRBJ1-1,-,-,CASSHRTASTEAFF,TGTGCCAGCAGCCACCGGACAGCGAGCACTGAAGCTTTCTTT
TRBV7-3,TRBJ2-3,TRBD2,few,CASSSSGGADTQYF,TGTGCCAGCAGCTCGAGCGGGGGGGCAGATACGCAGTATTTT
TRBV30,TRBJ1-4,-,-,CAWSVVREDNEKLFF,TGTGCCTGGAGTGTAGTAAGAGAAGATAATGAAAAACTGTTTTTT
TRBV30,TRBJ2-7,-,once,CAWSIGQGAYEQYF,TGTGCCTGGAGTATTGGGCAGGGCGCCTACGAGCAGTACTTC
TRBV7-2,TRBJ2-7,TRBD1,-,CASSRTGGMSSYEQYF,TGTGCCAGCAGTCGAACAGGGGGTATGAGCTCCTACGAGCAGTACTTC
TRBV5-6,TRBJ1-2,-,-,CASSAQSRGGYTF,TGTGCCAGCAGCGCCCAGAGTCGGGGAGGCTACACCTTC
TRBV19,TRBJ2-7,-,-,CASSVGITYEQYF,TGTGCCAGTAGTGTCGGTATTACCTACGAGCAGTACTTC
TRBV5-6,TRBJ2-7,TRBD2,-,CASSLALLAGYEQYF,TGTGCCAGCAGCTTGGCCTTACTAGCGGGCTACGAGCAGTACTTC
TRBV6-1,TRBJ1-6,TRBD1,-,CASSEEQGARSPLHF,TGTGCCAGCAGCGAGGAACAGGGGGCGCGGTCACCCCTCCACTTT
TRBV2,TRBJ1-3,TRBD1,-,CASETGGAGNTIYF,TGTGCCAGCGAGACAGGGGGCGCGGGAAACACCATATATTTT
TRBV5-1,TRBJ1-2,-,-,CASSWPGQGFNYGYTF,TGCGCCAGCAGCTGGCCGGGGCAGGGGTTTAACTATGGCTACACCTTC
TRBV19,TRBJ1-2,-,-,CASSTQVSYGYTF,TGTGCCAGTAGTACCCAGGTCAGCTATGGCTACACCTTC
TRBV5-4,TRBJ1-2,-,-,CASSLEGNYGYTF,TGTGCCAGCAGCTTGGAGGGGAACTATGGCTACACCTTC
TRBV7-9,TRBJ1-4,-,once,CASRRADRGEKLFF,TGTGCCAGCAGACGCGCAGATCGGGGTGAAAAACTGTTTTTT
TRBV14,TRBJ1-1,TRBD1,-,CASSPPGTGAPRTEAFF,TGTGCCAGCAGCCCCCCCGGGACAGGGGCCCCGAGGACTGAAGCTTTCTTT
TRBV7-9,TRBJ1-1,-,-,CASSFLGGYWSEAFF,TGTGCCAGCAGCTTCTTGGGGGGGTATTGGTCTGAAGCTTTCTTT
TRBV11-1,TRBJ2-5,TRBD2,-,CASSLVAGGPVETQYF,TGTGCCAGCAGCTTAGTTGCGGGGGGGCCGGTGGAGACCCAGTACTTC
TRBV6-5,TRBJ2-1,TRBD2,-,CASSYGGGGEQFF,TGTGCCAGCAGTTACGGGGGGGGAGGTGAGCAGTTCTTC
TRBV28,TRBJ2-1,TRBD2,-,CASSSFRLAGGQRGSYNEQFF,TGTGCCAGCAGTTCCTTCCGACTAGCGGGGGGGCAAAGGGGCTCCTACAATGAGCAGTTCTTC
TRBV18,TRBJ2-6,TRBD1,-,CASSPFRDRGLLTF,TGTGCCAGCTCACCCTTCCGGGACAGGGGCCTCCTGACTTTC
TRBV7-9,TRBJ1-2,-,-,CASSLDSHGYTF,TGTGCCAGCAGCTTGGACAGTCATGGCTACACCTTC
TRBV6-6,TRBJ1-1,-,-,CASSYQGNTEAFF,TGTGCCAGCAGTTACCAGGGAAACACTGAAGCTTTCTTT
TRBV6-1,TRBJ1-2,-,few,CASSDRGVYYGYTF,TGTGCCAGCAGTGATCGGGGAGTCTACTATGGCTACACCTTC
TRBV28,TRBJ2-7,TRBD1,-,CASSLGVTGVSYEQYF,TGTGCCAGCAGTTTAGGCGTGACAGGGGTTTCCTACGAGCAGTACTTC
TRBV6-4,TRBJ1-2,-,-,CASGLFHYGYTF,TGTGCCAGCGGACTCTTTCACTATGGCTACACCTTC
TRBV29-1,TRBJ1-2,-,once,CSVDPGDYGYTF,TGCAGCGTTGACCCGGGGGACTATGGCTACACCTTC
TRBV9,TRBJ1-2,TRBD1,-,CASSVNRGTQTNYGYTF,TGTGCCAGCAGCGTGAACAGGGGAACCCAAACAAACTATGGCTACACCTTC
TRBV15,TRBJ2-5,TRBD2,-,CATQPLAGRETQYF,TGTGCCACCCAACCACTAGCGGGGAGAGAGACCCAGTACTTC
TRBV28,TRBJ1-1,-,-,CASSGSGQGNTEAFF,TGTGCCAGCAGTGGTTCGGGACAAGGGAACACTGAAGCTTTCTTT
TRBV6-5,TRBJ1-3,-,-,CASMRRRISGNTIYF,TGTGCCAGCATGCGACGGAGAATCTCTGGAAACACCATATATTTT
TRBV7-9,TRBJ1-2,-,-,CASSGGAYGYTF,TGTGCCAGCAGTGGTGGGGCCTATGGCTACACCTTC
TRBV6-2/TRBV6-3,TRBJ2-2,-,-,CASSPTGLGELFF,TGTGCCAGCAGTCCCACAGGGTTAGGGGAGCTGTTTTTT
TRBV19,TRBJ1-4,-,-,CASSKDTATNEKLFF,TGTGCCAGTAGCAAGGACACCGCAACTAATGAAAAACTGTTTTTT